This TCR beta chain was documented in a study of identifying expanded T cells in peripheral blood. The CDR3 consists of 13 residues. Trimming removed 5 bases at V and 8 bases at J, with 12 bases between. Germline-derived CDR1 and CDR2 are MNHEY and SMNVEV (reference sequence). Produced via immunoSEQ multiplex PCR; TCRdb's table is partial and in-frame only. In the table there are about 94,000 clones, roughly 90% of which are singletons. This chain connects TRBV27 to TRBJ2-2; D is uncertain. The clonotype was recovered from a person aged 18-69 years in good health. Sequencing used blood. This CDR3 is CASSPSPWGELFF. Written as DNA, the CDR3 is TGTGCCAGCAGTCCCTCGCCGTGGGGGGAGCTGTTTTTT.